This TCR beta chain was sequenced during a study of T-cell reconstitution after alpha-beta-depleted transplantation in children. This clonotype was found a few times. This sample's TCRbeta library carried unique molecular identifier barcodes. Each CDR3 protein is one row after TCRdb ran MiXCR on the PCR reads. Of a few hundred thousand distinct CDR3 sequences in the sample, approximately 12% were seen once. Looked up from germline, CDR1 is MNHEY and CDR2 is SVGEGT. V was clipped by 0 bases and J by 10 bases, with 7 bases between them. The CDR3 consists of 13 residues. This chain links TRBV6-2 or TRBV6-3 with TRBJ1-6; no reliable D call. The sequence was obtained from a human donor who donated a stem cell graft to a child with Fanconi anemia. The sample here was PBMCs, taken from the stem cell graft. CDR3 region: CASSYSNGSPLHF. The CDR3 nucleotides are TGTGCCAGCAGTTACTCGAACGGCTCACCCCTCCACTTT.